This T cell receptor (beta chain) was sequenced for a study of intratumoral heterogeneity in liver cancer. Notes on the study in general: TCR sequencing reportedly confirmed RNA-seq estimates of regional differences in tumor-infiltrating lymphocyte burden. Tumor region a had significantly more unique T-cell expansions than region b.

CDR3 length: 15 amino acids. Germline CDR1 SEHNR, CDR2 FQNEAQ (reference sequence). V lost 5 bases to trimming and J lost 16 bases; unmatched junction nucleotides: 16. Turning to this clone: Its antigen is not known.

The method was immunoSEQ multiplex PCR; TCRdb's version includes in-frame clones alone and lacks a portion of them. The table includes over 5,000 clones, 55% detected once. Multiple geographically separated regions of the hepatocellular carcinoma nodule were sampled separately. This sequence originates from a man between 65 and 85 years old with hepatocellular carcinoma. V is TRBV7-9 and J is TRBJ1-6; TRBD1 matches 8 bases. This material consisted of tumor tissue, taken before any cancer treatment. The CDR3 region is CASSAQGGPSLGLHF. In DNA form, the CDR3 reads TGTGCCAGCAGCGCACAGGGGGGACCCTCCCTCGGACTCCACTTT.